Listed here are 17 T cell receptor beta chains from one sample, sequenced in a study of siplizumab effects on memory and regulatory T cells. Sequencing was performed with immunoSEQ multiplex PCR; in TCRdb, only in-frame clones are kept and a portion is missing. The table lists just over 40,000 clones, around 89% of them singletons. The material sequenced was naive CD4+ T cells sorted from blood. Every receptor here comes from a human donor in good health.

V gene TRBV6-6 combines with J gene TRBJ1-2; 8 bases fit TRBD1. The V gene end was trimmed by 3 bases and the J gene end by 0 bases; junction bases not matched to a gene: 6. Germline V gene sequence: CDR1 MNHNY, CDR2 SVGAGI (reference sequence). This CDR3 is built from 16 residues. The CDR3 DNA reads as TGTGCCAGCAGTTATGTCCAGGGGGCCTCTAACTATGGCTACACCTTC. This translates into CASSYVQGASNYGYTF.

J is TRBJ2-1 and V is TRBV6-5; the match to TRBD2 covers 9 bases. In germline, CDR1 is MNHEY, CDR2 SVGAGI. The CDR3 has 15 amino acids. Trimming at V came to 2 bases and at J to 8 bases, leaving 7 bases not matched to a gene. CDR3 loop: CASSYGVAGVDEQFF. CDR3 nucleotide sequence: TGTGCCAGCAGTTACGGTGTAGCGGGAGTAGATGAGCAGTTCTTC.

This chain uses TRBV15 with TRBJ2-7; 10 bases are shared with TRBD1. Germline V lookup: CDR1 LNHNV, CDR2 YYDKDF (reference sequence). The CDR3 spans 16 residues. Trimming cost V 1 base and J 2 bases; bases outside gene matches: 5. The CDR3 DNA sequence: TGTGCCACCAGCAGAGCCCCGACAGGGGGCCCCTACGAGCAGTACTTC. It specifies CATSRAPTGGPYEQYF.

CDR3 residues: CASSFGTSRDEQYF. The CDR3 DNA sequence: TGCGCCAGCAGCTTCGGGACTAGCCGGGACGAGCAGTACTTC. The rearrangement links TRBV5-1 to TRBJ2-7; TRBD2 aligns across 9 bases. CDR1 SGHRS and CDR2 YFSETQ come from the germline V gene. The CDR3 runs 14 residues. Trimming removed 2 bases from V and 5 bases from J; junction bases left unmatched: 5.

The chain uses TRBV2 and TRBJ2-3; D remains ambiguous. Looked up from germline, CDR1 is SNHLY and CDR2 is FYNNEI. The CDR3 totals 13 residues. V was trimmed by 0 bases and J by 7 bases, leaving 8 bases between them. The CDR3 sequence: CASSEAWSYTQYF. For the CDR3, the DNA is TGTGCCAGCAGTGAAGCGTGGAGCTATACGCAGTATTTT. Looking up the rest from reference TRBV2 and TRBJ2-3 gives the full variable domain: EPEVTQTPSHQVTQMGQEVILRCVPISNHLYFYWYRQILGQKVEFLVSFYNNEISEKSEIFDDQFSVERPDGSNFTLKIRSTKLEDSAMYFCASSEAWSYTQYFGPGTRLTVL.

This chain uses TRBV7-8 with TRBJ1-1, with D perhaps TRBD1 (5 bases). Trimming shortened V by 2 bases and J by 3 bases, and 10 bases separated the two germline ends. The CDR3 spans 14 residues. CDR1 is SGHVS and CDR2 is FQNEAQ in the germline V gene. CDR3 DNA sequence: TGTGCCAGCAGCTTACCCCCCAGGGACACTGAAGCTTTCTTT. It yields the protein CASSLPPRDTEAFF.

The J gene is TRBJ2-2, the V gene TRBV10-3; TRBD1 matches 7 bases. Unmatched junction bases numbered 5, after V lost 10 bases and J lost 0 bases. The CDR3 has 14 residues. Germline V lookup: CDR1 ENHRY, CDR2 SYGVKD. CDR3 sequence reads: CATSGTANTGELFF. The CDR3 DNA is TGTGCCACCTCCGGGACAGCGAACACCGGGGAGCTGTTTTTT.

The chain recombines TRBV4-1 with TRBJ2-5; no firm D call. V lost 1 base and J 5 bases, leaving 11 bases between the germline ends. CDR3 length equals 14 residues. Per germline, CDR1 MGHRA and CDR2 YSYEKL. CDR3 region: CASSQGGPGETQYF. CDR3 nucleotide sequence: TGCGCCAGCAGCCAAGGAGGTCCTGGGGAGACCCAGTACTTC.

J is TRBJ2-2 and V is TRBV5-6, with D possibly matching TRBD1 (6 bases). Germline values: CDR1 SGHDT, CDR2 YYEEEE. With 4 bases removed from V and 6 bases from J, the gap between germline ends came to 16 bases. This CDR3 contains 15 residues. The CDR3 region is CASSPARTGSGELFF. Written as DNA, the CDR3 is TGTGCCAGCAGCCCAGCCCGAACAGGGTCCGGGGAGCTGTTTTTT. Drawing the rest from reference TRBV5-6 and TRBJ2-2, the complete variable domain is DAGVTQSPTHLIKTRGQQVTLRCSPKSGHDTVSWYQQALGQGPQFIFQYYEEEERQRGNFPDRFSGHQFPNYSSELNVNALLLGDSALYLCASSPARTGSGELFFGEGSRLTVL.

In this sample, this clone turned up once. The V and J genes are TRBV5-1 and TRBJ2-2; 10 nucleotides align to TRBD2. This CDR3 spans 19 amino acids. CDR1 SGHRS and CDR2 YFSETQ come from the germline V gene. With 4 bases clipped from V and 0 bases from J, the junction kept 12 bases outside the gene matches. In DNA, the CDR3 is TGCGCCAGCAGCAAGCTAGCGGGGGCCCCCTTTTCGAACACCGGGGAGCTGTTTTTT. Amino acids: CASSKLAGAPFSNTGELFF.

The chain joins TRBV6-5 to TRBJ2-7; TRBD2 agrees at 10 bases. The junction had 15 bases not matched to a gene; V was cut back by 7 bases and J by 9 bases. Per germline, CDR1 MNHEY and CDR2 SVGAGI. This CDR3 is built from 15 residues. The CDR3 region is CASTPTTSGANGQYF. The CDR3 coding sequence is TGTGCCAGCACGCCCACCACTAGCGGGGCGAATGGGCAGTACTTC.

The chain uses TRBV4-1 and TRBJ2-5; 12 bases agree with TRBD2. This CDR3 region has 17 residues. CDR1 and CDR2 (germline): MGHRA, YSYEKL. V was pared by 2 bases and J by 2 bases, with 6 bases of the junction left unmatched. DNA of the CDR3: TGCGCCAGCAGCCAACGATTCGGACTAGCGGGACAAGAGACCCAGTACTTC. This gives the protein CASSQRFGLAGQETQYF.

This chain uses TRBV14 with TRBJ2-5; 7 nucleotides line up with TRBD2. There are 13 residues in the CDR3. V trimming: 1 base; J trimming: 4 bases; junction bases outside the gene matches: 0. Germline loops: CDR1 SGHDN, CDR2 FVKESK. The CDR3 DNA follows: TGTGCCAGCAGCCAAGGACTAGCAGAGACCCAGTACTTC. Encoded protein: CASSQGLAETQYF. Filled out from reference TRBV14 and TRBJ2-5, the complete variable domain reads EAGVTQFPSHSVIEKGQTVTLRCDPISGHDNLYWYRRVMGKEIKFLLHFVKESKQDESGMPNNRFLAERTGGTYSTLKVQPAELEDSGVYFCASSQGLAETQYFGPGTRLLVL.

The rearrangement uses TRBV5-4 and TRBJ1-5; D might be TRBD1 (6 bases). V was cut by 4 bases and J by 7 bases, with 18 bases left in between. The CDR3 has 15 residues. Germline CDR1 reads SGHNT; CDR2 reads YYREEE (reference sequence). The CDR3, as DNA: TGTGCCAGCAGCCGTGGGGGGGCTCGGGGACAGCCCCAGCATTTT. Translation: CASSRGGARGQPQHF. Looking up the rest from reference TRBV5-4 and TRBJ1-5 gives the full variable domain: ETGVTQSPTHLIKTRGQQVTLRCSSQSGHNTVSWYQQALGQGPQFIFQYYREEENGRGNFPPRFSGLQFPNYSSELNVNALELDDSALYLCASSRGGARGQPQHFGDGTRLSIL.

This rearrangement joins TRBV11-3 to TRBJ2-7; the match to TRBD2 covers 9 bases. This CDR3 region has 14 residues. Losses at the gene ends were 5 bases for V and 2 bases for J; bases not matched to a gene: 4. CDR1 and CDR2 (germline): SGHNT, YENEEA. CDR3 coding DNA: TGTGCCAGCAGCCCGACTAGCGGAACCTACGAGCAGTACTTC. Residues: CASSPTSGTYEQYF.

This clone was counted between two and nine times. The gene calls are TRBV6-5 and TRBJ1-1; D may be TRBD1 (5 bases). CDR1 and CDR2 (germline): MNHEY, SVGAGI. V lost 5 bases, J lost 1 base, and 11 bases lay in between. This CDR3 spans 14 amino acids. The DNA of the CDR3 is TGTGCCAGCAGTCGAGGGACGGGGAACACTGAAGCTTTCTTT. This codes for CASSRGTGNTEAFF.

The sample holds a few counts of this clone. The rearrangement uses TRBV2 and TRBJ1-1; 7 bases match TRBD1. The CDR3 runs to 14 residues. V gave up 7 bases and J gave up 2 bases; unmatched junction bases: 7. Germline V lookup: CDR1 SNHLY, CDR2 FYNNEI. As DNA, the CDR3 is TGTGCCAGCACTGAGCGGGACAGTAACACTGAAGCTTTCTTT. It translates to CASTERDSNTEAFF. Filled out from reference TRBV2 and TRBJ1-1, the complete variable domain reads EPEVTQTPSHQVTQMGQEVILRCVPISNHLYFYWYRQILGQKVEFLVSFYNNEISEKSEIFDDQFSVERPDGSNFTLKIRSTKLEDSAMYFCASTERDSNTEAFFGQGTRLTVV.